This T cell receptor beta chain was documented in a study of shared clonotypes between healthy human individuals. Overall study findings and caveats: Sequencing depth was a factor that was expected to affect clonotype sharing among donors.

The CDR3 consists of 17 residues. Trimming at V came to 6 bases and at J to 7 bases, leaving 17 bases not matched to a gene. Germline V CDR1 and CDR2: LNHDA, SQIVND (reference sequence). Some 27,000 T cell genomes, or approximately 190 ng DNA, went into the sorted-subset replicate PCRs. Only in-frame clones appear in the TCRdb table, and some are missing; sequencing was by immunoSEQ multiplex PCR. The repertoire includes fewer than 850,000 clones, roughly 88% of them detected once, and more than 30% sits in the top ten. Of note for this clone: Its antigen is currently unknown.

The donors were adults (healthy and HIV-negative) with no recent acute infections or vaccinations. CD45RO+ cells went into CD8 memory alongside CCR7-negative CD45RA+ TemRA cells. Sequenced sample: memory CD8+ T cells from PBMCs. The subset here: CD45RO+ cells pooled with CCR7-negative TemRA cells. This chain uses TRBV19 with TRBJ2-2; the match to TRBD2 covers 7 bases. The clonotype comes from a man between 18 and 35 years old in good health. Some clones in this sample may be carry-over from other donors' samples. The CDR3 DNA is TGTGCCAGTAGCCCACTAGCTCCTAGCGGTTTCATCGGGGAGCTGTTTTTT. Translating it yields CASSPLAPSGFIGELFF.